These T cell receptor beta chains were read from a single sample in a study of T cells expressing NK-cell markers. Each CDR3 protein gets one entry in TCRdb, which reprocessed the 5' RACE reads and gives no DNA. The table lists approximately 550,000 distinct CDR3 sequences, with approximately 3.6% in the top ten. The sequenced sample consisted of blood T cells: a sorted CD56 or NKG2C T cell subset, CD4+ or CD8+ T cells, or bulk PBMC T cells (not recorded which). These receptors came from a man younger than 30 in good health. The CDR3 runs from the conserved cysteine through the conserved F or W.

J,V,CDR3
TRBJ2-1,TRBV6-4,CASSPNSGVNEQFF
TRBJ2-6,TRBV7-9,CASRMTSGYSGANVLTF
TRBJ2-3,TRBV20-1,CSAREVGQSYTDTQYF
TRBJ1-2,TRBV20-1,CSAPRDGFSYGYTF
TRBJ1-6,TRBV4-1,CASSQDPGLANSPLHF
TRBJ2-1,TRBV7-8,CASSFSSVKENEQFF
TRBJ1-1,TRBV6-5,CASSYAGQPFGTEAFF
TRBJ1-1,TRBV15,CATTTWGEEAFF
TRBJ2-1,TRBV12-5,CASGSSESSYNEQFF
TRBJ2-1,TRBV12-3/TRBV12-4,CASSSESVDASYNEQFF
TRBJ2-3,TRBV28,CASSWQTSGYSSTDTQYF
TRBJ2-5,TRBV18,CASSGGQETQYF
TRBJ2-5,TRBV7-7,CASSLFRGQTQETQYF
TRBJ2-5,TRBV12-3/TRBV12-4,CASSLSIQETQYF
TRBJ2-7,TRBV29-1,CSVLRGDGYYEQYF
TRBJ2-3,TRBV27,CASTQASGNTDTQYF
TRBJ2-3,TRBV27,CASSLTPVAGGPTDTQYF
TRBJ2-2,TRBV7-8,CASSPVGLANTGELFF
TRBJ2-1,TRBV7-8,CASSVLLGSSYNEQFF
TRBJ2-1,TRBV28,CASSQGLAERNEQFF
TRBJ1-1,TRBV18,CASSPPNRPEAFF
TRBJ2-3,TRBV10-3,CAIMRGLAGAHTQYF